This T cell receptor beta chain is from a study of monozygotic twins with cystic fibrosis. The overall study: Approximately 3.2 micrograms of fragmented DNA underwent around 15 PCR cycles for library preparation. Study-wide findings and caveats: Median Simpson clonality of approximately 0.0088 suggested naive T cells predominated. Co-twins had the most similar V usage for 13 of 16 pairs, J for 8.

The CDR3 covers 15 residues. Germline V gene sequence: CDR1 MGHRA, CDR2 YSYEKL. V gave up 1 base and J gave up 4 bases, with 11 bases separating them. A word on this clone: The target antigen is unknown.

Repertoires were generated with immunoSEQ multiplex PCR, while TCRdb's copy carries only in-frame clones and drops some. This table has about 20,000 clones, roughly nine tenths appearing once. This TCR was recovered from a girl aged 2-10 years with cystic fibrosis. The V call is TRBV4-1, the J call TRBJ1-5, with D unresolved. The sample taken for sequencing was blood. CDR3 bases: TGCGCCAGCAGCCAAGTCTATGTTCCTAATCAGCCCCAGCATTTT. This codes for CASSQVYVPNQPQHF.